This T cell receptor (beta chain) was identified in a study of cytomegalovirus exposure and HLA in healthy donors. Vbeta (60) and Jbeta (13) primers were used in the PCR. Measured with immunoSEQ multiplex PCR; TCRdb has only the in-frame clones, and not every one. This repertoire shows 160,000 or so clones, approximately 74% found once; its top ten account for around 2.8%. CDR3 length equals 17 residues. Per germline, CDR1 MNHEY and CDR2 SMNVEV (reference sequence). The V segment lost 0 bases and the J segment 8 bases; nucleotides outside the gene matches: 12. This receptor was obtained from a woman in her twenties or thirties in good health and CMV-seronegative. What was sequenced was PBMCs. The rearrangement joins TRBV27 to TRBJ2-1; 8 bases map to TRBD2. CDR3: CASSLSVVSGRGDEQFF. Written as DNA, the CDR3 is TGTGCCAGCAGTTTATCGGTGGTGAGCGGGAGAGGAGATGAGCAGTTCTTC.